These 27 T cell receptor beta chains were all obtained from the same sample, sequenced in a study of spatial heterogeneity in lung cancer. TCRdb fed the 5' RACE reads into MiXCR, producing one record per CDR3 protein. The sample has approximately 10,000 distinct CDR3 sequences, 5.1% seen once; the top ten hold 12%. Time point here: sample taken at primary tumor resection. Their cognate antigens are unknown. Study observations and caveats: Tumoral mutation counts were tracked by counts of expanded intratumoral alpha and beta TCRs.

Sequenced material: lung tumor tissue, taken at surgery. The receptors were sampled from a male donor with early-stage non-small cell lung cancer.

This clonotype was counted many times. The chain has TRBV10-3 and TRBJ1-1; unclear D gene. CDR3 length equals 13 residues. The ends were cut back, 6 bases at V and 3 bases at J, with 11 bases in the middle. Germline CDR1 and CDR2: ENHRY and SYGVKD. The CDR3 sequence: CAIRSIADTEAFF. For the CDR3, the DNA is TGTGCCATCAGGAGTATCGCGGACACTGAAGCTTTCTTT.

This clonotype was seen ten or more times. The genes are TRBV6-5 and TRBJ1-1; TRBD1 matches at 7 bases. Germline V gene data show CDR1 as MNHEY and CDR2 as SVGAGI. The CDR3 consists of 14 residues. With 5 bases clipped from V and 0 bases from J, the junction kept 3 bases outside the gene matches. The CDR3 region is CASSGQAMNTEAFF. In nucleotides, the CDR3 is TGTGCCAGCAGTGGACAGGCGATGAACACTGAAGCTTTCTTT.

This clonotype was seen at least ten times. V usage is TRBV28 and J usage is TRBJ1-1; D gene unclear. Deletions cut 5 bases from V and 5 bases from J, with 12 bases between. In germline, CDR1 is MDHEN, CDR2 SYDVKM. The CDR3 is made up of 13 amino acids. The CDR3, as DNA: TGTGCCAGCAGTCCTTACTCAGGAACTGAAGCTTTCTTT. This translates into CASSPYSGTEAFF.

The table lists this clonotype with many counts. The chain links TRBV3-1 to TRBJ1-5, with TRBD1 as a possible D gene (6 bases). The CDR3 sequence is 13 residues long. V lost 1 base to trimming and J lost 9 bases, with 10 bases between them. Germline CDR1 reads LGHDT; CDR2 reads YNNKEL (reference sequence). The CDR3 loop is CASSQARGGPQHF. Here the CDR3 DNA reads TGTGCCAGCAGCCAAGCCAGGGGAGGGCCCCAGCATTTT.

This clonotype was recorded at least ten times. The chain joins TRBV6-1 to TRBJ2-7, with D unclear. V lost 6 bases to trimming and J lost 0 bases, with 9 bases between them. Germline CDR1 and CDR2: MNHNS and SASEGT. The CDR3 contains 13 residues. The CDR3 DNA is TGTGCCAGCAGCCTCATCCTCTCCTACGAGCAGTACTTC. This sequence encodes CASSLILSYEQYF.

This clonotype was seen many times. V gene TRBV12-3 or TRBV12-4 combines with J gene TRBJ1-1, with D unclear. CDR3 size: 14 residues. The V end was cut by 7 bases, the J end by 5 bases, with 17 bases between. The CDR3 sequence: CASTSLRTRTEAFF. For the CDR3, the DNA is TGTGCCAGCACCTCACTCCGGACGCGAACTGAAGCTTTCTTT.

This clonotype is medium-sized (0.01 to 0.1%) in the sample. The chain recombines TRBV2 with TRBJ1-1, with D possibly matching TRBD1 (6 bases). Germline V lookup: CDR1 SNHLY, CDR2 FYNNEI. V gave up 5 bases and J gave up 1 base, with 17 bases separating them. The CDR3 covers 16 residues. The CDR3 is CASSSTTGTRNTEAFF. DNA for the CDR3: TGTGCCAGCAGTTCTACTACCGGGACAAGGAACACTGAAGCTTTCTTT. Together with reference TRBV2 and TRBJ1-1, the CDR3 gives the full variable domain: EPEVTQTPSHQVTQMGQEVILRCVPISNHLYFYWYRQILGQKVEFLVSFYNNEISEKSEIFDDQFSVERPDGSNFTLKIRSTKLEDSAMYFCASSSTTGTRNTEAFFGQGTRLTVV.

The table lists this clonotype with many counts. This sequence joins TRBV6-6 and TRBJ2-4; D is possibly TRBD1 (5 bases). Trimming removed 4 bases at V and 6 bases at J, with 10 bases between. The CDR3 extends over 13 amino acids. Germline-derived CDR1 and CDR2 are MNHNY and SVGAGI (reference sequence). This CDR3 reads CASSLDITNIQYF. In nucleotides, the CDR3 is TGTGCCAGCAGTTTGGACATTACAAACATTCAGTACTTC.

This clonotype was counted many times. The chain carries TRBV6-5 and TRBJ1-3, with D tentatively TRBD1 (5 bases). CDR1 is MNHEY, CDR2 SVGAGI, per germline. CDR3 length: 16 residues. Trimming stripped 7 bases from V and 0 bases from J, with 16 bases between. The CDR3 loop is CASTADRALSGNTIYF. As DNA, the CDR3 is TGTGCCAGCACTGCAGACAGAGCCCTCTCTGGAAACACCATATATTTT.

This clonotype is medium-sized. CDR3 nucleotide sequence: TGTGCCAGCAGCGTAGACGGCAGGGAGGCAGATACGCAGTATTTT. Protein sequence: CASSVDGREADTQYF. The chain combines TRBV9 with TRBJ2-3; TRBD2 might be the D (6 bases). Per the germline V gene, CDR1 is SGDLS and CDR2 is YYNGEE. The CDR3 spans 15 residues. V shed 0 bases and J shed 4 bases, with 12 bases lying between them.

This clonotype showed up many times. The V call is TRBV10-1, the J call TRBJ2-5; 8 positions match TRBD1. Per the germline V gene, CDR1 is WNHNN and CDR2 is SYGVQD (reference sequence). This CDR3 comprises 13 residues. V was clipped by 4 bases and J by 4 bases; unmatched bases: 2. CDR3 DNA: TGCGCCAGCAGTGCTGGACAGGGAGAGACCCAGTACTTC. Encoded protein: CASSAGQGETQYF.

This clonotype was observed a few times. The chain is built from TRBV7-2 and TRBJ1-4, with 8 bases matching TRBD1. The CDR3 length is 16 residues. The J segment lost 1 base and the V segment lost 4 bases, leaving 5 bases of the junction unmatched. CDR1 is SGHTA and CDR2 is FQGNSA in the germline V gene. The chain's CDR3 is CASSSSQGVTNEKLFF. The CDR3 DNA sequence: TGTGCCAGCAGCTCATCACAGGGGGTAACTAATGAAAAACTGTTTTTT.

There are many counts of this clonotype. V and J are TRBV6-5 and TRBJ2-1, with TRBD2 matching 8 bases. Germline-derived CDR1 and CDR2 are MNHEY and SVGAGI. The length of the CDR3 is 14 residues. J gave up 7 bases and V 7 bases, and 9 bases lay outside the gene matches. The CDR3 here is CASTPAGVLNEQFF. In nucleotides, the CDR3 is TGTGCCAGCACGCCAGCGGGAGTCTTAAATGAGCAGTTCTTC.

This clonotype was observed at least ten times. The genes are TRBV20-1 and TRBJ1-2, with TRBD1 matching over 7 bases. With V trimmed by 0 bases and J by 5 bases, 3 bases remained unmatched. The CDR3 is made up of 13 amino acids. Germline V gene sequence: CDR1 DFQATT, CDR2 SNEGSKA (reference sequence). The DNA for the CDR3 is TGCAGTGCTAGAGACACAGGGGATTATGGCTACACCTTC. It is translated as CSARDTGDYGYTF.

This clonotype was counted at least ten times. J is TRBJ1-2 and V is TRBV9, with D possibly TRBD1 on 5 matching bases. V was trimmed by 4 bases and J by 6 bases, leaving 16 bases between them. In germline, CDR1 is SGDLS, CDR2 YYNGEE. This CDR3 comprises 14 residues. CDR3 loop: CASSPQLQEDGYTF. The DNA of the CDR3 is TGTGCCAGCAGCCCGCAGTTACAGGAGGATGGCTACACCTTC.

This clonotype appeared many times. This chain connects TRBV28 to TRBJ2-1; D is perhaps TRBD2 (5 bases). With 6 bases removed from V and 9 bases from J, the gap between germline ends came to 12 bases. Germline V lookup: CDR1 MDHEN, CDR2 SYDVKM. This CDR3 has 12 residues. The CDR3, as DNA: TGTGCCAGCAGCATACTAGGAGGTGAGCAGTTCTTC. It yields the protein CASSILGGEQFF.

This clonotype was recorded a few times. The rearrangement links TRBV11-3 to TRBJ2-1, with TRBD1 as a possible D gene (5 bases). Germline values: CDR1 SGHNT, CDR2 YENEEA. The CDR3 runs 17 residues. The ends were cut back, 4 bases at V and 4 bases at J, with 20 bases in the middle. The CDR3 DNA reads TGTGCCAGCAGCTCCGAATTCCCGCCGGCAGGGTACAATGAGCAGTTCTTC. Its translation: CASSSEFPPAGYNEQFF.

This clonotype was found many times. This sequence joins TRBV20-1 and TRBJ1-5; TRBD1 agrees at 8 bases. The ends lost 0 bases at V and 2 bases at J; junction bases unmatched: 0. Germline CDR1 DFQATT, CDR2 SNEGSKA (reference sequence). The CDR3 has 14 residues. The CDR3: CSAREDRGNQPQHF. The CDR3 nucleotides are TGCAGTGCTAGAGAGGACAGGGGCAATCAGCCCCAGCATTTT.

The chain employs TRBV7-8 and TRBJ2-4; no firm D call. This CDR3 is built from 18 residues. Germline V CDR1 and CDR2: SGHVS, FQNEAQ. Trimming shortened V by 3 bases and J by 1 base, and 19 bases separated the two germline ends. The chain's CDR3 is CASSFSVLGNGAKNIQYF. For the CDR3, the DNA is TGTGCCAGCAGCTTCTCCGTCCTAGGGAACGGGGCCAAAAACATTCAGTACTTC.

In its sample, this clonotype ranks as medium-sized. CDR3 in DNA: TGTGCCAGCAGTCCGCCCCGCCGGGGCACTGAAGCTTTCTTT. Residues: CASSPPRRGTEAFF. The chain links TRBV28 to TRBJ1-1; D gene uncertain. CDR1 is MDHEN and CDR2 is SYDVKM in the germline V gene. The germline V and J ends were trimmed by 5 bases and 4 bases, with 14 bases remaining between them. This CDR3 contains 14 residues.

This clonotype was recorded many times. V and J are TRBV24-1 and TRBJ2-5; 7 bases map to TRBD2. The CDR3 is 16 residues long. The germline V gene has CDR1 KGHDR and CDR2 SFDVKD. Germline trimming cut 5 bases from V and 2 bases from J; bases unmatched to any gene: 10. The CDR3, as DNA: TGTGCCACCAGTGCTGGTTTAGGTAGCGGGCAAGAGACCCAGTACTTC. This codes for CATSAGLGSGQETQYF.

This clonotype was counted at least ten times. The gene calls are TRBV7-9 and TRBJ1-2; 7 bases line up with TRBD1. This CDR3 region has 15 residues. The germline gives CDR1 SEHNR, CDR2 FQNEAQ (reference sequence). J was trimmed by 4 bases and V by 4 bases; bases with no gene match: 9. In nucleotides, the CDR3 is TGTGCCAGCAGCTCACCGACAGGGAACTCCTATGGCTACACCTTC. Encoded protein: CASSSPTGNSYGYTF.

This clonotype showed up just a few times. The J gene is TRBJ2-6, the V gene TRBV27, with D possibly being TRBD1 (6 bases). V shed 5 bases and J shed 0 bases, with 11 bases lying between them. The CDR3 has 16 amino acids. CDR1 and CDR2 from the germline V gene are MNHEY and SMNVEV (reference sequence). DNA of the CDR3: TGTGCCAGCAGTACCCGACAGGCCTCTGGGGCCAACGTCCTGACTTTC. This gives the protein CASSTRQASGANVLTF.

The sample holds many counts of this clonotype. This chain links TRBV27 with TRBJ1-6, with 8 bases identical to TRBD1. V shed 4 bases, J shed 9 bases, and the junction held 5 bases outside the gene matches. The CDR3 length is 14 residues. Germline values: CDR1 MNHEY, CDR2 SMNVEV (reference sequence). The CDR3 sequence is CASSSQGASSPLHF. DNA of the CDR3: TGTGCCAGCAGTTCCCAGGGGGCGAGTTCACCCCTCCACTTT.

The chain couples TRBV28 to TRBJ2-2; D unresolved. Germline V gene data show CDR1 as MDHEN and CDR2 as SYDVKM. The CDR3 sequence is 19 residues long. V gave up 3 bases and J gave up 1 base, with 21 bases separating them. The CDR3 DNA is TGTGCCAGCAGTTTTTTCCCTCCCCGAGGCGCGCTGAACACCGGGGAGCTGTTTTTT. This gives the protein CASSFFPPRGALNTGELFF. Variable domain in full (rest from reference TRBV28 and TRBJ2-2): DVKVTQSSRYLVKRTGEKVFLECVQDMDHENMFWYRQDPGLGLRLIYFSYDVKMKEKGDIPEGYSVSREKKERFSLILESASTNQTSMYLCASSFFPPRGALNTGELFFGEGSRLTVL.

This clonotype came up many times. The chain carries TRBV15 and TRBJ1-1; no firm D call. Deletions cut 0 bases from V and 2 bases from J, with 4 bases between. The CDR3 contains 13 residues. CDR1 and CDR2 from the germline V gene are LNHNV and YYDKDF (reference sequence). CDR3 amino acids: CATSRDPNTEAFF. The CDR3 DNA follows: TGTGCCACCAGCAGAGATCCAAACACTGAAGCTTTCTTT.

This clonotype was found many times. V is TRBV13 and J is TRBJ2-1, with 7 bases that match TRBD2. In germline, CDR1 is PRHDT, CDR2 FYEKMQ (reference sequence). The CDR3 is 16 amino acids. The V and J ends lost 1 base and 6 bases, in that order; junction bases with no gene match: 9. The CDR3 DNA reads TGTGCCAGCAGCTTAGCCCCAGCGGGGCCCACCAATGAGCAGTTCTTC. Translating gives CASSLAPAGPTNEQFF.